The 8 T cell receptor beta chains below were found in one sample sequenced in a study of cytomegalovirus exposure and HLA in healthy donors. The primer mix had 60 Vbeta and 13 Jbeta primers. TCRdb's table, derived via immunoSEQ multiplex PCR, lists solely in-frame clones and lacks some. The sample lists around 140,000 clones, around 73% occurring once. Material for sequencing was PBMCs. Every receptor here comes from a female donor in good health and CMV-seronegative.

The gene calls are TRBV18 and TRBJ1-1, with D maybe TRBD1 (6 bases). Germline lookup yields CDR1 KGHSH and CDR2 LQKENI. Deletions cut 4 bases from V and 1 base from J, with 10 bases between. The CDR3 extends over 14 amino acids. The CDR3 protein is CASSHPGQNTEAFF. The CDR3 region has the DNA TGTGCCAGCTCACACCCGGGACAGAACACTGAAGCTTTCTTT.

The V gene is TRBV9, the J gene TRBJ1-3; TRBD1 matches at 8 bases. J gave up 9 bases and V 1 base, and 3 bases lay outside the gene matches. Germline V gene sequence: CDR1 SGDLS, CDR2 YYNGEE. The CDR3 is 13 amino acids. Written as DNA, the CDR3 is TGTGCCAGCAGCGTAATTACAGGGGGCACCATATATTTT. Translated: CASSVITGGTIYF.

The CDR3 DNA is TGTGCCAGCAGCCCAAGACAGGGCTCGGAGACCCAGTACTTC. Protein: CASSPRQGSETQYF. This chain joins TRBV9 and TRBJ2-5, with 7 bases fitting TRBD1. The CDR3 spans 14 residues. Trimming cost V 4 bases and J 5 bases; bases outside gene matches: 8. Per germline, CDR1 SGDLS and CDR2 YYNGEE.

In DNA, the CDR3 is TGTGCCAGCAGCTTAACAGGGGCAGATACGCAGTATTTT. Protein: CASSLTGADTQYF. The V gene is TRBV11-1, the J gene TRBJ2-3; TRBD1 matches at 7 bases. V dropped 2 bases and J dropped 4; count of bases not matched to a gene: 0. The germline gives CDR1 SGHAT, CDR2 FQDESV (reference sequence). This CDR3 has 13 residues.

This clone has a handful of counts. J is TRBJ1-1 and V is TRBV6-5; 7 bases line up with TRBD1. The CDR3 contains 15 residues. J was trimmed by 3 bases and V by 0 bases; bases with no gene match: 4. Per the germline V gene, CDR1 is MNHEY and CDR2 is SVGAGI. CDR3 protein: CASSYSVQGYTEAFF. The CDR3 DNA reads as TGTGCCAGCAGTTACTCGGTACAGGGGTACACTGAAGCTTTCTTT.

This clone showed up just a few times. The genes are TRBV4-1 and TRBJ1-4; D call uncertain. CDR3 size: 12 residues. From germline, CDR1 is MGHRA and CDR2 YSYEKL. Between the trimmed V and J ends, which lost 2 bases and 12 bases, there was a span of 10 bases. The CDR3 here is CASSQYWRELFF. In DNA form, the CDR3 reads TGCGCCAGCAGCCAATACTGGAGGGAACTGTTTTTT.

V gene TRBV7-9 combines with J gene TRBJ2-7; 7 bases are a match to TRBD1. The CDR3 loop spans 14 amino acids. Germline values: CDR1 SEHNR, CDR2 FQNEAQ (reference sequence). J was trimmed by 3 bases and V by 1 base; bases with no gene match: 3. CDR3 DNA sequence: TGTGCCAGCAGCTTAGGACAGGGCGACTACGAGCAGTACTTC. It encodes CASSLGQGDYEQYF.

The chain has TRBV5-6 and TRBJ1-1; D unclear. Germline CDR1 and CDR2: SGHDT and YYEEEE. The V end lost 2 bases, the J end lost 0 bases, and 8 bases lay between the germline ends. This CDR3 has 14 amino acids. The CDR3: CASSLLSMNTEAFF. CDR3 coding DNA: TGTGCCAGCAGCTTACTGTCGATGAACACTGAAGCTTTCTTT. The whole variable domain, remainder taken from reference TRBV5-6 and TRBJ1-1, is DAGVTQSPTHLIKTRGQQVTLRCSPKSGHDTVSWYQQALGQGPQFIFQYYEEEERQRGNFPDRFSGHQFPNYSSELNVNALLLGDSALYLCASSLLSMNTEAFFGQGTRLTVV.